Listed below are T cell receptor beta chains from one sample, sequenced in a study of T cell changes during pregnancy in multiple sclerosis. The repertoire was sequenced with immunoSEQ multiplex PCR; TCRdb's copy has only in-frame clones and lacks some. The sample consists of about 32,000 clones, roughly 91% of them appearing once. Specimen: CD4+ T cells from peripheral blood mononuclear cells, collected in the second trimester of pregnancy. The origin of the receptors is a female donor with multiple sclerosis, enrolled in a pregnancy study. The CDR3 runs from the conserved cysteine through the conserved F or W. D genes are given only for firm matches. A row's size may be missing; if present it is once, few, many or a size class.

v_gene	d_gene	abundance	j_gene	CDR3aa	CDR3nt
TRBV15	TRBD1	-	TRBJ1-2	CATSREGGQGLPRANYGYTF	TGTGCCACCAGCAGAGAAGGCGGACAGGGCCTTCCGAGAGCTAACTATGGCTACACCTTC
TRBV5-6	-	-	TRBJ2-1	CASSLSHQSSGAINEQFF	TGTGCCAGCAGCTTGTCCCACCAAAGTAGCGGAGCGATCAATGAGCAGTTCTTC
TRBV4-3	-	-	TRBJ2-3	CASSQGTAGAQYF	TGCGCCAGCAGCCAAGGGACCGCCGGGGCGCAGTATTTT
TRBV6-9	TRBD1	-	TRBJ1-2	CASSSDRHYGYTF	TGTGCCAGCAGTTCGGACAGGCACTATGGCTACACCTTC
TRBV5-1	-	few	TRBJ1-4	CASSSGRGTNEKLFF	TGCGCCAGCAGCAGCGGGAGGGGAACTAATGAAAAACTGTTTTTT
TRBV2	-	-	TRBJ1-3	CASSEAGPGNTIYF	TGTGCCAGCAGTGAAGCGGGGCCTGGAAACACCATATATTTT
TRBV29-1	TRBD2	-	TRBJ2-1	CSVSGTSGNNEQFF	TGCAGCGTTTCAGGGACTAGCGGGAACAATGAGCAGTTCTTC
TRBV10-1	TRBD1	-	TRBJ2-7	CASSDSGTGTYEQYF	TGCGCCAGCAGTGATTCCGGGACAGGGACCTACGAGCAGTACTTC
TRBV2	TRBD2	-	TRBJ2-5	CASSAPGGGRAQETQYF	TGTGCCAGCAGCGCCCCGGGGGGCGGGAGGGCCCAGGAGACCCAGTACTTC
TRBV27	-	-	TRBJ2-1	CASSLSPGYNEQFF	TGTGCCAGCAGTTTATCTCCGGGTTACAATGAGCAGTTCTTC
TRBV6-4	TRBD2	-	TRBJ2-3	CASSDGTSGTDTQYF	TGTGCCAGCAGTGACGGGACTAGCGGCACAGATACGCAGTATTTT
TRBV9	TRBD1	-	TRBJ2-3	CASSVVGQDTDTQYF	TGTGCCAGCAGCGTAGTGGGACAGGACACAGATACGCAGTATTTT
TRBV2	TRBD2	-	TRBJ2-1	CASRLASSYNEQFF	TGTGCCAGCAGACTAGCGAGCTCCTACAATGAGCAGTTCTTC
TRBV29-1	-	-	TRBJ2-1	CSVDWSSYNEQFF	TGCAGCGTTGACTGGAGCTCCTACAATGAGCAGTTCTTC
TRBV5-6	TRBD2	-	TRBJ2-3	CASSPVGLADTDTQYF	TGTGCCAGCAGCCCTGTGGGACTAGCGGACACAGATACGCAGTATTTT
TRBV2	TRBD2	-	TRBJ2-1	CASSEGGSGHEQFF	TGTGCCAGCAGTGAGGGCGGGAGTGGCCATGAGCAGTTCTTC
TRBV29-1	TRBD1	-	TRBJ2-5	CSTQGTGETQYF	TGCAGCACTCAAGGGACAGGAGAGACCCAGTACTTC
TRBV18	-	-	TRBJ2-5	CASSPTGLARGETQYF	TGTGCCAGCTCACCAACGGGGCTAGCGCGGGGAGAGACCCAGTACTTC
TRBV27	TRBD2	-	TRBJ2-1	CASSITGTSGTIPSYNEQFF	TGTGCCAGCAGCATCACGGGAACTAGCGGGACCATACCCTCCTACAATGAGCAGTTCTTC
TRBV25-1	-	-	TRBJ1-6	CASGPLGDNSPLHF	TGTGCCAGCGGCCCGCTAGGAGATAATTCACCCCTCCACTTT
TRBV18	-	-	TRBJ2-1	CASSYSESFYNEQFF	TGTGCCAGCTCATACTCGGAGTCCTTCTACAATGAGCAGTTCTTC
TRBV19	TRBD2	-	TRBJ2-2	CVSRTSGYTGELFF	TGTGTCTCACGGACTAGCGGTTACACCGGGGAGCTGTTTTTT
TRBV18	-	-	TRBJ2-1	CASSPPTRVLNNEQFF	TGTGCCAGCTCACCACCGACTAGGGTCCTTAACAATGAGCAGTTCTTC
TRBV6-1	-	once	TRBJ1-5	CASSEAAIAGQPQHF	TGTGCCAGCAGTGAAGCTGCTATAGCAGGGCAGCCCCAGCATTTT
TRBV27	-	-	TRBJ1-5	CASSFQVNQPQHF	TGTGCCAGCAGTTTTCAGGTCAATCAGCCCCAGCATTTT
TRBV19	TRBD2	-	TRBJ2-1	CASSNSGTSGPYNEQFF	TGTGCCAGTAGTAACTCCGGGACTAGCGGCCCCTACAATGAGCAGTTCTTC
TRBV4-1	-	-	TRBJ2-1	CASSPRDSGGLSSYNEQFF	TGCGCCAGCAGCCCGCGCGATTCGGGCGGGTTGAGCTCCTACAATGAGCAGTTCTTC
TRBV6-4	TRBD1	-	TRBJ1-5	CASSDWVTGRTGGAFCNQPQHF	TGTGCCAGCAGTGACTGGGTAACTGGAAGGACAGGGGGTGCGTTTTGCAATCAGCCCCAGCATTTT
TRBV28	-	-	TRBJ1-5	CASQGLGNQPQHF	TGTGCCAGCCAGGGCCTCGGCAATCAGCCCCAGCATTTT
TRBV4-1	TRBD1	-	TRBJ1-1	CASSQENIRTGRNTEAFF	TGCGCCAGCAGCCAGGAGAATATAAGGACAGGGCGGAACACTGAAGCTTTCTTT
TRBV7-2	-	-	TRBJ1-2	CASSLTATYGYTF	TGTGCCAGCAGCTTGACAGCAACCTATGGCTACACCTTC
TRBV7-6	TRBD1	-	TRBJ1-3	CASSVGQGSGNTIYF	TGTGCCAGCAGCGTAGGACAGGGCTCCGGAAACACCATATATTTT
TRBV5-1	-	-	TRBJ1-4	CASSLLRGPNEKLFF	TGCGCCAGCAGCTTGCTTAGGGGCCCTAATGAAAAACTGTTTTTT
TRBV6-6	-	-	TRBJ1-5	CASGTATGGPQHF	TGTGCCAGTGGAACTGCCACGGGGGGTCCCCAGCATTTT
TRBV10-1	-	few	TRBJ1-1	CASSESNMPEAFF	TGCGCCAGCAGTGAGTCAAACATGCCTGAAGCTTTCTTT
TRBV5-6	-	once	TRBJ2-3	CASSYTAGADTQYF	TGTGCCAGCAGCTATACGGCAGGCGCAGATACGCAGTATTTT
TRBV7-9	-	-	TRBJ2-2	CASSLSRTPNTGELFF	TGTGCCAGCAGCTTATCCAGAACCCCGAACACCGGGGAGCTGTTTTTT
TRBV6-1	TRBD1	-	TRBJ2-2	CASSELTGTTGELFF	TGTGCCAGCAGTGAATTGACAGGGACCACCGGGGAGCTGTTTTTT
TRBV5-1	-	-	TRBJ2-5	CASSLAAGLTQYF	TGCGCCAGCAGCTTGGCCGCAGGGCTGACCCAGTACTTC
TRBV30	-	few	TRBJ2-7	CAWSVQSEQYF	TGTGCCTGGAGTGTACAGTCCGAGCAGTACTTC